Described below is a single TCR beta chain sequence and its context. Its antigen target is currently unknown. The record has no base qualities; no much larger clone is one base away. Healthy HIV-negative adults with no recently reported acute infections or vaccinations were included as donors. Every donor was a Caucasian adult living in Nashville, Tennessee, USA. CD4+ T cells were enriched by magnetic negative selection; naive cells were then positively selected on CD45RA, and the negative fraction formed the memory subset. Blood was collected by leukapheresis, and PBMCs were isolated by Ficoll-Histopaque density gradient centrifugation and then cryopreserved in liquid nitrogen vapor phase. Analytical flow cytometry was used to check the purity and quantity of every magnetically sorted T cell population. Genomic DNA was isolated from each sorted fraction and quantified by UV absorbance on a Nanodrop 2000c.

The CDR3 holds 13 amino acids from the cysteine to the phenylalanine. Only the CDR3 portion is preserved as DNA: 39 bases, with reading frame beginning at the first base. Looking up the germline V gene yields CDR1 SGHRS and CDR2 YFSETQ. A distance of 12 bases separates the germline ends of V and J, which lose 2 bases and 7 bases respectively. This entry is derived from a study of shared clonotypes between healthy human individuals (dated by TCRdb to the early 2020s). Looking at the study overall: Three men and a couple of women, aged 18 to 49 years, made up the cohort. Per donor, three plates each were used for CD4 naive and CD4 memory, two for CD8 naive, and one for CD8 memory. To estimate repertoire size and how much clonotype sharing occurs between individuals, the study deeply sequenced the blood TCR repertoires of roughly 5 healthy adults. Different laboratories and diverse techniques were used to prepare libraries and sequence TCR repertoires, to increase sequencing depth and limit assay-specific biases. Per donor, leukapheresis produced somewhere between about 0.8 and 9.5 billion PBMCs. The paper's findings and limits, for the study overall: About 5% of naive CD4, 3.5% of naive CD8, 2.3% of memory CD4, and about 0.4% of memory CD8 clonotypes were shared across several donors. Sampling was limited to blood, and TCR repertoires in tissue likely differ from TCR repertoires in blood. Incomplete sequencing was indicated by rarefaction of sorted-subset datasets, despite the large sequencing depth. Larger estimated clonotype richness was generally found for naive subsets than for memory subsets. The genetic and exposure-history diversity represented was limited by the small number of donors. Pairwise subsampling led to the expectation that sequencing depth would affect the degree of clonotype sharing among donors. Clonotypes shared by all four sorted-subset donors showed higher generation probabilities than non-shared clonotypes.

Using the deep immunoSEQ assay, multiplex PCR amplified TCR CDR3 regions from genomic DNA. For each cell subset, the extracted genomic DNA was distributed evenly across all wells of several immunoSEQ 96-well plates, and each plate served as one replicate. For sorted subsets, 200 to 250 ng genomic DNA, equal to some 28,000 T cell genomes, was loaded into each replicate PCR. Purified libraries were measured with a Qubit 3.0 fluorometer, size-checked on a Bioanalyzer 2100, and measured again with the KAPA Library Quantification kit. Every immunoSEQ 96-well plate was sequenced on a separate single-read 150-cycle Illumina NextSeq 550 flow cell. In the source study's methods: Because the immunoSEQ output held only junctional sequences and lacked quality scores, the filtering could not match the filtering applied to full-length reads. To assign V/J genes and CDR3, sequences were annotated against IMGT germline references using PyIR, a Python wrapper for IgBLAST v1.9. Any read was removed if the V/J assignment was weak (E-value above 1e-6), the CDR3 was missing, or the read contained stop codons, out-of-frame junctions, or ambiguous translated residues. A V3J clonotype was defined by an identical inferred V gene, J gene, and CDR3 amino acid sequence. The percentage overlap between two repertoires was calculated by dividing the number of shared unique clonotypes by the size of the smaller repertoire. Richness of each repertoire was evaluated using RTK rarefaction, the Chao1 estimator, and Recon v2.1 estimates of unobserved clonotypes. Generation probabilities were computed with OLGA for all TCRbeta clonotypes obtained by the gDNA method from four donors. What TCRdb holds here is the immuneACCESS table cut down to in-frame rearrangements. Part of the clones is not present; checked against another copy, under half of the missing clones reflect an unresolved V gene, and the others are unexplained. Clonal size and the V and J genes are those of that table, whereas D and trimming came from the DNA. The sample includes approximately 2,000,000 clones, with about nine tenths observed a single time. Approximately 0.4% of the sample rests with the top ten.

The chain links TRBV5-1 with TRBJ1-1; the D gene is possibly TRBD1, with 6 bases matching. This TCR was sampled from a man in his late teens or twenties in good health. Some clones in this sample may be carry-over from other donors' samples. The sequencing input was naive CD4+ T cells from PBMCs. Read against the paper, the sample's cell subset or site label means: CD45RA+ positively selected. CDR3 loop: CASSFYREGEAFF. The DNA is TGCGCCAGCAGCTTTTACAGGGAGGGTGAAGCTTTCTTT.